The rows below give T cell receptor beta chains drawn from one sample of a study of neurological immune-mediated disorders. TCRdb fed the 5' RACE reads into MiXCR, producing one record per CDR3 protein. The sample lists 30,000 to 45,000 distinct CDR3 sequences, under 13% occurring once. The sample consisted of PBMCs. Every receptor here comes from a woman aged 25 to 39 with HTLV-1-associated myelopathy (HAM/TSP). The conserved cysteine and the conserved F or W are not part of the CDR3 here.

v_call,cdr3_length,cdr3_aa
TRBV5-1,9,ASSADSEAF
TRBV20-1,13,SARGLTGLLGKLF
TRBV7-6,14,ASSLRTGGTGNTIY
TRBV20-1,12,SAPAGGLTDTQY
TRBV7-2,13,ASSRQGAFGEKLF
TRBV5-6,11,ASSKTGDPGYT
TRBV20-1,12,SARSGGAAYEQY
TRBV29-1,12,SVGLDNRSGELF
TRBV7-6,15,ASSLNSMGTLYNEQF
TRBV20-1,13,SARDVLMGADTQY
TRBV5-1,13,ASRSGQVNTGELF
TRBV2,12,AGSEQGNIYEQY
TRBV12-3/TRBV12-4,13,ASSFHRPGSGELF
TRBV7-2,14,ASSLVGLAVYNEQF
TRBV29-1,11,SVLGGVGQPQH
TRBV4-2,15,ASSQPDRSWGGDGYT
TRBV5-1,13,ASSLATVGGETQY
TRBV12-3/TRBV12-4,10,ASSLRGTEQY
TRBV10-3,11,AISEPLQNEAF
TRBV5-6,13,ASSSLAGGSYEQY
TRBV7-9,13,ASSFHTGTNEKLF
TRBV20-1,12,SARGASWNTEAF
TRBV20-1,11,SVAGVSGQPQH
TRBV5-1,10,ASSLPDTEAF
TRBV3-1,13,ASSRGAISGNTIY
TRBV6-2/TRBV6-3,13,ASRKGTSNTGELF
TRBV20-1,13,SAREPRDIGYEQY
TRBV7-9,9,ASSKVTELF